These T cell receptor beta chains were read from a single sample in a study of ipilimumab plus nivolumab after autologous stem cell transplantation. Produced via immunoSEQ multiplex PCR; TCRdb's table is partial and in-frame only. The table includes over 80,000 clones, 65% to 85% detected once. The specimen was PBMCs, collected in a trial of ipilimumab plus nivolumab as post-transplant consolidation. The receptors stem from a male donor with diffuse large B-cell lymphoma. Each CDR3 is given with its conserved first and last residue. D genes are given only for firm matches. The size field is filled for only some rows; it gives once, few, many or a size class.

abundance | j_gene | v_gene | len | d_gene | CDR3nt | CDR3aa
. | TRBJ2-3 | TRBV7-6 | 14 | . | TGTGCCAGCAGCGACCCCCTCTTTACAGATACGCAGTATTTT | CASSDPLFTDTQYF
. | TRBJ2-7 | TRBV6-5 | 13 | TRBD1 | TGTGCCACAAACAGGGGCAGCTCCTACGAGCAGTACTTC | CATNRGSSYEQYF
. | TRBJ2-7 | TRBV15 | 16 | . | TGTGCCACCAGCAGAGATGTGGGACGGTACTCCTACGAGCAGTACTTC | CATSRDVGRYSYEQYF
once | TRBJ1-2 | TRBV5-1 | 14 | . | TGCGCCAGCAGCTTGGGGGACCTGGCGGGCGGCTACACCTTC | CASSLGDLAGGYTF
. | TRBJ2-3 | TRBV6-6 | 15 | TRBD2 | TGTGCCAGCAGTTACGGACTAGCGGAAACAGATACGCAGTATTTT | CASSYGLAETDTQYF
. | TRBJ1-4 | TRBV7-6 | 15 | TRBD1 | TGTGCCAGCAGCTCCCGGGACAGGGGAATTGAAAAACTGTTTTTT | CASSSRDRGIEKLFF
few | TRBJ1-2 | TRBV5-4 | 12 | TRBD1 | TGTGCCAGCAGCCAGGGGGCGGCTGGCTACACCTTC | CASSQGAAGYTF
. | TRBJ1-4 | TRBV5-5 | 16 | TRBD1 | TGTGCCAGCAGCTCCCCCCTTCAGGGGGCGAGGGAAAAACTGTTTTTT | CASSSPLQGAREKLFF
. | TRBJ1-2 | TRBV19 | 13 | . | TGTGCCACCTCCGCCCGGGCCCCCTATGGCTACACCTTC | CATSARAPYGYTF
. | TRBJ1-4 | TRBV5-1 | 15 | . | TGCGCCAGCAGCTTGTTGGGGAGAGCGGAAGAAAAACTGTTTTTT | CASSLLGRAEEKLFF
. | TRBJ1-3 | TRBV15 | 14 | . | TGTGCCACCAGCAAAGGCTACAGGGGAAACACCATATATTTT | CATSKGYRGNTIYF
. | TRBJ2-7 | TRBV18 | 13 | . | TGTGCCAGCTCAAAGGAGGAGACCTACGAGCAGTACTTC | CASSKEETYEQYF
. | TRBJ2-5 | TRBV15 | 14 | . | TGTGCCACCAGCAGTTGGGACGGGAAAGAGACCCAGTACTTC | CATSSWDGKETQYF
. | TRBJ2-5 | TRBV5-4 | 16 | TRBD1 | TGTGCCAGCAGCTTGTCCGGGACAGGGAGCCAAGAGACCCAGTACTTC | CASSLSGTGSQETQYF
. | TRBJ1-6 | TRBV7-9 | 14 | . | TGTGCCAGCAGCTTAGGGAGAACAGATTCACCCCTCCACTTT | CASSLGRTDSPLHF
once | TRBJ2-2 | TRBV11-2 | 16 | TRBD1 | TGTGCCAGCAGGGGACCGGGACAGGGTTTAACCGGGGAGCTGTTTTTT | CASRGPGQGLTGELFF
. | TRBJ2-6 | TRBV9 | 16 | . | TGTGCCAGCAGCGTAGGGAGGAGCTCTGGGGCCAACGTCCTGACTTTC | CASSVGRSSGANVLTF